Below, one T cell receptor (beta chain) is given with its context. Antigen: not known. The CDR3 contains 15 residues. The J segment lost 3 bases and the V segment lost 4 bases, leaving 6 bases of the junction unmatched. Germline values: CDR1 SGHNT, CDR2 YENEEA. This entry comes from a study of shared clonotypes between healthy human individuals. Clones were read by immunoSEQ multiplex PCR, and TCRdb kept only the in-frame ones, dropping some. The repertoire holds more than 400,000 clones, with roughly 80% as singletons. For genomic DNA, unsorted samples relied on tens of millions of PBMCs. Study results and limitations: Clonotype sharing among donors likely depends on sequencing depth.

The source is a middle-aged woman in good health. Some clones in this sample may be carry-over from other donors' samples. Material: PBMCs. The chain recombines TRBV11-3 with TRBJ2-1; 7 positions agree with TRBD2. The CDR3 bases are TGTGCCAGCAGCTCCGGACTAGTTTTCTACAATGAGCAGTTCTTC. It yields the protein CASSSGLVFYNEQFF.